This TCR beta chain was captured in a study of Graves' ophthalmopathy and Graves' hyperthyroidism. The overall study: The stable label applied to hyperthyroidism with no ophthalmopathy within 18 months of follow-up. Study-wide points: Blood samples also showed most expanded thyroid clonotypes exceeding 0.001 frequency.

V was clipped by 7 bases and J by 3 bases, with 16 bases between them. The germline V gene encodes CDR1 MNHNS and CDR2 SASEGT. The CDR3 is 15 residues long. This clonotype was observed a handful of times. Its cognate antigen is unknown. The study excluded patients with other autoimmune diseases, uncontrolled infections, pregnancy or lactation. The study amplified TCR beta CDR3 regions using RNA transcripts. HTBI primers primed a first-round RT-PCR, and a second-round multiplex PCR followed. TCRdb itself ran the multiplex PCR reads through MiXCR, one entry per CDR3 protein. The table includes 900,000 to 1,200,000 distinct CDR3 sequences, about 38% detected once.

Input material: peripheral blood or thyroid tissue (not recorded which). This TCR was recovered from an adult man with Graves' hyperthyroidism. The chain uses TRBV6-1 and TRBJ1-5, with no clear D. The CDR3 sequence is CASNWLSRDNQPQHF. As DNA, the CDR3 is TGTGCCAGCAACTGGCTTTCGCGAGACAATCAGCCCCAGCATTTT.